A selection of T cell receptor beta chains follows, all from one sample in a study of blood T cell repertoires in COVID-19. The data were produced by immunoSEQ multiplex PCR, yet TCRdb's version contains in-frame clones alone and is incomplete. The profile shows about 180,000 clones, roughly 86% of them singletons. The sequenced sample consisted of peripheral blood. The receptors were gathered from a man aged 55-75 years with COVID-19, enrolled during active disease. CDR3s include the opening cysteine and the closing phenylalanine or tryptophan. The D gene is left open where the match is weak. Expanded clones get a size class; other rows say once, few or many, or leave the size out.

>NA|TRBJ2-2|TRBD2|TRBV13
CAVPRGGPLAGELFF
TGTGCCGTCCCGCGCGGGGGGCCTTTAGCCGGGGAGCTGTTTTTT
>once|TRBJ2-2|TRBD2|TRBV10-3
CAISDVVAGGPFTGELFF
TGTGCCATCAGTGACGTGGTAGCGGGAGGGCCGTTCACCGGGGAGCTGTTTTTT
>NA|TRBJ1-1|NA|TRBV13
CAGKRRAATEAFF
TGTGCCGGGAAAAGGAGGGCGGCCACTGAAGCTTTCTTT
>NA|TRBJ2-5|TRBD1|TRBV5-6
CASSLGQGVQETQYF
TGTGCCAGCAGCCTGGGACAGGGGGTCCAAGAGACCCAGTACTTC
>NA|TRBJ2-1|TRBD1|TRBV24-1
CATSDRQGAGYNEQFF
TGTGCCACCAGTGATAGACAGGGGGCGGGCTACAATGAGCAGTTCTTC
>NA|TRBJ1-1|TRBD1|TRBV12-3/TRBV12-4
CASSTGGWTEAFF
TGTGCCAGCAGCACAGGGGGTTGGACTGAAGCTTTCTTT
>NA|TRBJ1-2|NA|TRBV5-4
CASSLDRQRGDGYTF
TGTGCCAGCAGCTTGGATCGGCAGCGGGGGGACGGCTACACCTTC
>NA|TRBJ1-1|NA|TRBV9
CASSEDRTMNTEAFF
TGTGCCAGCAGCGAGGACAGAACTATGAACACTGAAGCTTTCTTT
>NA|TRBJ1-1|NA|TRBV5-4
CASSVERTEAFF
TGTGCCAGCAGCGTGGAGCGCACTGAAGCTTTCTTT
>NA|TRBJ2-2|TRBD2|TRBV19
CASSISPLAGDTGELFF
TGTGCCAGTAGTATATCCCCACTAGCGGGAGACACCGGGGAGCTGTTTTTT
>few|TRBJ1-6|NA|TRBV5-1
CASSFGVRRVYSPLHF
TGCGCCAGCAGCTTTGGTGTACGCAGGGTGTATTCACCCCTCCACTTT
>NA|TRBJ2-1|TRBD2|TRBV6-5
CASSYRQREILDEQFF
TGTGCCAGCAGTTACCGCCAGCGGGAGATCTTGGATGAGCAGTTCTTC
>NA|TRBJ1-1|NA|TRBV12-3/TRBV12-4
CASSLQGIEAFF
TGTGCCAGCAGTTTGCAGGGGATCGAAGCTTTCTTT
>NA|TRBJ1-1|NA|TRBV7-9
CASSSNVQGFEAFF
TGTGCCAGCAGCTCCAATGTGCAGGGATTTGAAGCTTTCTTT
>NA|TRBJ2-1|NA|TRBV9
CASSVAPPREQFF
TGTGCCAGCAGCGTAGCCCCCCCGAGGGAGCAGTTCTTC
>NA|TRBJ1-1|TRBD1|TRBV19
CASREQGGSTEAFF
TGTGCCAGTAGGGAACAGGGGGGGAGCACTGAAGCTTTCTTT
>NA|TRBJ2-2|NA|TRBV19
CASSGGGSLPTGELFF
TGTGCCAGTAGTGGGGGGGGCTCCCTCCCTACCGGGGAGCTGTTTTTT
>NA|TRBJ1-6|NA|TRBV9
CASSVEGHRRSPLHF
TGTGCCAGCAGCGTAGAGGGACATAGGAGATCACCCCTCCACTTT
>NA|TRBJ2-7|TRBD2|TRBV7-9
CASSPIAGYEQYF
TGTGCCAGCAGCCCTATAGCGGGCTACGAGCAGTACTTC
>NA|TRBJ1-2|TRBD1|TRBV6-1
CASSELETGGFYGYTF
TGTGCCAGCAGTGAACTCGAGACAGGGGGCTTCTATGGCTACACCTTC
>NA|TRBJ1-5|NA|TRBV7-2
CASSSWGGSGQPQHF
TGTGCCAGCAGCTCCTGGGGGGGATCAGGCCAGCCCCAGCATTTT
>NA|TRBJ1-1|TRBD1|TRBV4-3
CASSPHEQGYMNTEAFF
TGCGCCAGCAGCCCTCACGAACAGGGGTACATGAACACTGAAGCTTTCTTT
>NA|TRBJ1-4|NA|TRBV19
CASSIGNIATNEKLFF
TGTGCCAGTAGTATAGGCAACATCGCAACTAATGAAAAACTGTTTTTT
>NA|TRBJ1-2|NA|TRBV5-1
CASSRPEGVGGYTF
TGCGCCAGCAGCCGACCCGAGGGGGTCGGGGGCTACACCTTC
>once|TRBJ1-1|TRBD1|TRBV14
CASPPRIRGVIAEAFF
TGTGCCAGCCCTCCAAGAATCAGGGGGGTTATAGCTGAAGCTTTCTTT
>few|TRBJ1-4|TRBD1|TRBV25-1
CASSERDRLNEKLFF
TGTGCCAGCAGTGAGCGGGACAGACTTAATGAAAAACTGTTTTTT
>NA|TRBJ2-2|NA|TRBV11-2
CASSDIPGELFF
TGTGCCAGCAGCGACATCCCCGGGGAGCTGTTTTTT
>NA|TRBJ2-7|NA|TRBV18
CASSLLQGGARYEQYF
TGTGCCAGCTCACTCCTACAGGGTGGAGCCCGGTACGAGCAGTACTTC
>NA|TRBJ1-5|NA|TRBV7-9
CASSLAGGVGNQPQHF
TGTGCCAGCAGCTTAGCGGGGGGTGTTGGCAATCAGCCCCAGCATTTT